This T cell receptor (beta chain) stems from a study of T cell responses to AZD1222 COVID-19 vaccine. Background on the study: Second doses at about 4 or about 12 weeks were pooled. Study outcomes and limitations: Sampling captured repertoires only after the peak T cell response.

TCRdb keeps only in-frame clones here, not all; method: immunoSEQ multiplex PCR. Among 130,000 to 150,000 clones listed, approximately 94% were seen once. Concerning this clone itself: Its target is not known.

The TCR comes from an adult in good health. The sequencing used peripheral blood, collected on day 0 of AZD1222 vaccination.

The chain's CDR3 is CASSFDGTGTNEKLFF. The CDR3 DNA follows: TGTGCCAGCAGCTTTGATGGGACAGGGACAAATGAAAAACTGTTTTTT. The chain combines TRBV3-1 (or the pseudogene TRBV3-2) with TRBJ1-4; 9 nucleotides agree with TRBD1. This CDR3 comprises 16 residues. With 5 bases clipped from V and 5 bases from J, the junction kept 9 bases outside the gene matches. CDR1 is LGHDT, CDR2 YNNKEL, per germline (reference sequence).